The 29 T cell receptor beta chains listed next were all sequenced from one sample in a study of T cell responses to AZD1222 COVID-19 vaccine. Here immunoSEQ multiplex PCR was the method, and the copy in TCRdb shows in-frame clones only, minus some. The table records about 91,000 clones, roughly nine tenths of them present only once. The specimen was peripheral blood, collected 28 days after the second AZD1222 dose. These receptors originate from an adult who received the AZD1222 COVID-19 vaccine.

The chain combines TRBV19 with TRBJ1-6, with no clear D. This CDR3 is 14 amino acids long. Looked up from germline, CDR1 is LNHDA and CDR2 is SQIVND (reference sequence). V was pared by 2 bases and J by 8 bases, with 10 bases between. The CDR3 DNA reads TGTGCCAGTAGTATAAACCCCGGAGATTCACCCCTCCACTTT. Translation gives CASSINPGDSPLHF. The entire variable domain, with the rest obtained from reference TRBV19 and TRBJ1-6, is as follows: DGGITQSPKYLFRKEGQNVTLSCEQNLNHDAMYWYRQDPGQGLRLIYYSQIVNDFQKGDIAEGYSVSREKKESFPLTVTSAQKNPTAFYLCASSINPGDSPLHFGNGTRLTVT.

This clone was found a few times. The CDR3 coding sequence is TGCGCCAGCAGCTTGGGCCTAGCGGGTTCCGGGGAGCTGTTTTTT. Encoded protein: CASSLGLAGSGELFF. The V gene is TRBV5-1, the J gene TRBJ2-2; 8 positions agree with TRBD2. This CDR3 has 15 amino acids. V was pared by 0 bases and J by 6 bases, with 4 bases of the junction left unmatched. Looked up from germline, CDR1 is SGHRS and CDR2 is YFSETQ.

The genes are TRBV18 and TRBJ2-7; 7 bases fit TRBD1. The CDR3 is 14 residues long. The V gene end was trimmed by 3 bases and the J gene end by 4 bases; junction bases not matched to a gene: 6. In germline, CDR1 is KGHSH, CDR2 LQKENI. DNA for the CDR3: TGTGCCAGCTCACCGAGACAGGGTGTTTACGAGCAGTACTTC. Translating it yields CASSPRQGVYEQYF.

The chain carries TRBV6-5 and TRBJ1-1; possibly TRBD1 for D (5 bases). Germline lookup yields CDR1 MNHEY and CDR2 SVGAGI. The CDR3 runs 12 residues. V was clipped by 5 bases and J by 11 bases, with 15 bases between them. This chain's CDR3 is CASSPGETGAFF. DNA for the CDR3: TGTGCCAGCAGTCCGGGGGAAACTGGTGCTTTCTTT.

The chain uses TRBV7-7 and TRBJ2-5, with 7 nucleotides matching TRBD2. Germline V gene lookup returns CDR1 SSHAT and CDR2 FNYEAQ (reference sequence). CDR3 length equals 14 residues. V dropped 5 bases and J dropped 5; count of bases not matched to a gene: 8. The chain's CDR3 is CASSPVGGVETQYF. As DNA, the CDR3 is TGTGCCAGCAGCCCCGTGGGGGGGGTGGAGACCCAGTACTTC.

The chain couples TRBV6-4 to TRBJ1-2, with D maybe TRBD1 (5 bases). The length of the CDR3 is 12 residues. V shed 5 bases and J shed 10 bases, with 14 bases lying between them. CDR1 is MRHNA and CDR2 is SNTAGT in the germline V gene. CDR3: CASSNNQGAYTF. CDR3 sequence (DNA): TGTGCCAGCAGTAATAATCAGGGAGCCTACACCTTC.

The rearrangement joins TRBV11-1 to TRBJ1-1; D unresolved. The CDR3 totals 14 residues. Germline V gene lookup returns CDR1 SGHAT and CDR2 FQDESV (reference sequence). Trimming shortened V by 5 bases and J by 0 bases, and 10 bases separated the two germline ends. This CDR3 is CASSRARLNTEAFF. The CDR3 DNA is TGTGCCAGCAGCCGCGCGAGACTGAACACTGAAGCTTTCTTT.

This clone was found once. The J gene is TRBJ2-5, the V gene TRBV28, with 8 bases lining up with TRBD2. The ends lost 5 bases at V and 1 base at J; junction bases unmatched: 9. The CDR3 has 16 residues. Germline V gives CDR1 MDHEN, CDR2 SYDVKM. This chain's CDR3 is CASSPVAGWIQETQYF. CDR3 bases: TGTGCCAGCAGTCCCGTAGCGGGGTGGATCCAAGAGACCCAGTACTTC. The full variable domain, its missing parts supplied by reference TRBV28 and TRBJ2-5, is DVKVTQSSRYLVKRTGEKVFLECVQDMDHENMFWYRQDPGLGLRLIYFSYDVKMKEKGDIPEGYSVSREKKERFSLILESASTNQTSMYLCASSPVAGWIQETQYFGPGTRLLVL.

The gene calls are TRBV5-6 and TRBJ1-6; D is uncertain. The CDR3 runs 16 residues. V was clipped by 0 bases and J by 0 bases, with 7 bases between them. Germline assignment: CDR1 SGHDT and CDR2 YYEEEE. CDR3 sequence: CASSLDVGSYNSPLHF. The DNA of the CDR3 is TGTGCCAGCAGCTTGGATGTAGGCTCCTATAATTCACCCCTCCACTTT. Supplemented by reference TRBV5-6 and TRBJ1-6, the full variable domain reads DAGVTQSPTHLIKTRGQQVTLRCSPKSGHDTVSWYQQALGQGPQFIFQYYEEEERQRGNFPDRFSGHQFPNYSSELNVNALLLGDSALYLCASSLDVGSYNSPLHFGNGTRLTVT.

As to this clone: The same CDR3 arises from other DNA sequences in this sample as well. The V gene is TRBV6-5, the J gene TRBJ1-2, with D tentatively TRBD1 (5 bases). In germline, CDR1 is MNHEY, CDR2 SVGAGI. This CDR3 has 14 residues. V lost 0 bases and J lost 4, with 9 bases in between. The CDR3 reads CASSYSGRSYGYTF. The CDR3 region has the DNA TGTGCCAGCAGTTACTCGGGGCGGTCCTATGGCTACACCTTC.

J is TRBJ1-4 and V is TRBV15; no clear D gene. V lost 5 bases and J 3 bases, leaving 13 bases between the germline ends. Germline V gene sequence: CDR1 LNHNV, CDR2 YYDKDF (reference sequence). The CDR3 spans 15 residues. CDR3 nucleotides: TGTGCCACCAGCCTCCTTCGAGAGGCTAATGAAAAACTGTTTTTT. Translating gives CATSLLREANEKLFF.

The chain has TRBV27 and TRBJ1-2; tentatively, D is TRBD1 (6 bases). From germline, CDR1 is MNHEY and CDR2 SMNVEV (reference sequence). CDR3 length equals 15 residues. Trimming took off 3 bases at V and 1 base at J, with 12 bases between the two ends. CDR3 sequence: CASSFQGRLNYGYTF. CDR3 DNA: TGTGCCAGCAGTTTTCAGGGGAGGCTTAACTATGGCTACACCTTC.

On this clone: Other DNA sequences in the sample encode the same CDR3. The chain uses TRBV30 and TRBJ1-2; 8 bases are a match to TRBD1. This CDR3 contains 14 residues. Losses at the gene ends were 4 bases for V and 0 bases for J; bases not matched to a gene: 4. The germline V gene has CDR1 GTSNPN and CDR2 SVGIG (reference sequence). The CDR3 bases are TGTGCCTGGACTAGACAGGGGACTAACTATGGCTACACCTTC. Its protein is CAWTRQGTNYGYTF.

CDR3 sequence: CASSEQGGSGNTIYF. The CDR3 nucleotides read TGTGCCAGCAGTGAGCAGGGGGGTTCGGGAAACACCATATATTTT. J is TRBJ1-3 and V is TRBV6-1, with 7 bases that match TRBD1. The germline V gene has CDR1 MNHNS and CDR2 SASEGT. The trim removed 3 bases at V and 4 bases at J, leaving 6 bases unmatched. CDR3 length: 15 amino acids.

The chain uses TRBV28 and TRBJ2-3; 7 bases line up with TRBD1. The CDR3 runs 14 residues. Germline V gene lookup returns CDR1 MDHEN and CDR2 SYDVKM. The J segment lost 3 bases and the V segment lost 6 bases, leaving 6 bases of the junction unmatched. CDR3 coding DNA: TGTGCCAGCAGCTACAGGGGATTTACAGATACGCAGTATTTT. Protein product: CASSYRGFTDTQYF.

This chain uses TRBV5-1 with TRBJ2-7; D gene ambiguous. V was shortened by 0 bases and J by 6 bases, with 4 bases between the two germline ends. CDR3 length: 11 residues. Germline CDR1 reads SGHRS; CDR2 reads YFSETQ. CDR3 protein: CASSLGPEQYF. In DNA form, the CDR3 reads TGCGCCAGCAGCTTGGGGCCCGAGCAGTACTTC. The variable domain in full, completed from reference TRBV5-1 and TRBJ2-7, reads KAGVTQTPRYLIKTRGQQVTLSCSPISGHRSVSWYQQTPGQGLQFLFEYFSETQRNKGNFPGRFSGRQFSNSRSEMNVSTLELGDSALYLCASSLGPEQYFGPGTRLTVT.

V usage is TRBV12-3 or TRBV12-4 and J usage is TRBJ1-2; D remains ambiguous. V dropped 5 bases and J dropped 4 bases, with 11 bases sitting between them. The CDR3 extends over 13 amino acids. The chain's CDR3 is CASSPGGLYGYTF. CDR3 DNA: TGTGCCAGCAGTCCCGGCGGCCTCTATGGCTACACCTTC.

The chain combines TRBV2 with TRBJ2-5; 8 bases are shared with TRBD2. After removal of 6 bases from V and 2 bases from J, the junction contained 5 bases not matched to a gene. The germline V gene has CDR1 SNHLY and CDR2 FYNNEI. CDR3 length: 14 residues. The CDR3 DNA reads TGTGCCAGCAGGGAGCGGGGGCATCAAGAGACCCAGTACTTC. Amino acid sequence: CASRERGHQETQYF.

DNA of the CDR3: TGTGCCAGCAGCTTGACAGCTCCTGGAAACACCATATATTTT. Encoded protein: CASSLTAPGNTIYF. The chain uses TRBV7-6 and TRBJ1-3, with a weak D call TRBD1 (5 bases). V lost 3 bases and J lost 2, with 8 bases in between. Germline V gives CDR1 SGHVS, CDR2 FNYEAQ. CDR3 size: 14 residues.

CDR3 bases: TGTGCCAGCAGCTTACAGGGAACCGGGGAGCTGTTTTTT. This translates into CASSLQGTGELFF. J is TRBJ2-2 and V is TRBV11-3; D might be TRBD1 (5 bases). Germline-derived CDR1 and CDR2 are SGHNT and YENEEA. Trimming left V 2 bases short and J 5 bases short, with 6 bases between. CDR3 length equals 13 residues.

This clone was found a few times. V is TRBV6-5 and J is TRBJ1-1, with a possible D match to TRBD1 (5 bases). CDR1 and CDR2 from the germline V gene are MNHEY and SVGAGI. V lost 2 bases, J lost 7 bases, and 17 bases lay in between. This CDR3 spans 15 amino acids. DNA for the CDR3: TGTGCCAGCAGTTACGGCACCAGGGCCCGGGGTGAAGCTTTCTTT. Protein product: CASSYGTRARGEAFF.

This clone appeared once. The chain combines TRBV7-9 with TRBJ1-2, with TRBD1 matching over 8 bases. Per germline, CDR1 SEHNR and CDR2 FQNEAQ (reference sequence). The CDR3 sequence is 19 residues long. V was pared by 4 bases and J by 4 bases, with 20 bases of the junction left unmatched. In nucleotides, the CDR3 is TGTGCCAGCAGCTCCCTAGGAGGACAGGGTATTAGGGAACCCTATGGCTACACCTTC. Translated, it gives CASSSLGGQGIREPYGYTF.

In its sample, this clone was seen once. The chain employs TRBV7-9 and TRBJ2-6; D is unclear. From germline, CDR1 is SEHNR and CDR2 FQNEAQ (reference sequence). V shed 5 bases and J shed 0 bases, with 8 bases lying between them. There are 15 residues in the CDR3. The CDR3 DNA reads TGTGCCAGCAGCGCCTTTATCTCTGGGGCCAACGTCCTGACTTTC. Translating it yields CASSAFISGANVLTF.

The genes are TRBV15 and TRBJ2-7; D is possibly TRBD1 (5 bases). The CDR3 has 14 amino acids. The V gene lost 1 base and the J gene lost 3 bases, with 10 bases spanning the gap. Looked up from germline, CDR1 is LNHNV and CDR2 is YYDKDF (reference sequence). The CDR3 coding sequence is TGTGCCACCAGCAGAGGGCAGGGAATCTACGAGCAGTACTTC. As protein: CATSRGQGIYEQYF.

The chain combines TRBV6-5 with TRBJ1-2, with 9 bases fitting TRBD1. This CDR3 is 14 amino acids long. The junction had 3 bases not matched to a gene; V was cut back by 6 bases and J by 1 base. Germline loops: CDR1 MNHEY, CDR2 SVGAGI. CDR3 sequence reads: CASRPGQGNYGYTF. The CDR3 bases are TGTGCCAGCAGACCGGGACAGGGTAACTATGGCTACACCTTC.

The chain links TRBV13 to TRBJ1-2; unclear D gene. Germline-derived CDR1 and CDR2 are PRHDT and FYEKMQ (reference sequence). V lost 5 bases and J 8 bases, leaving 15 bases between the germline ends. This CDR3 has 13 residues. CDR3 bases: TGTGCCAGCAGCCCAACCTCGACGGCGGGCTACACCTTC. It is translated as CASSPTSTAGYTF. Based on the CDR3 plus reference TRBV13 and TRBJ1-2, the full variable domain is AAGVIQSPRHLIKEKRETATLKCYPIPRHDTVYWYQQGPGQDPQFLISFYEKMQSDKGSIPDRFSAQQFSDYHSELNMSSLELGDSALYFCASSPTSTAGYTFGSGTRLTVV.

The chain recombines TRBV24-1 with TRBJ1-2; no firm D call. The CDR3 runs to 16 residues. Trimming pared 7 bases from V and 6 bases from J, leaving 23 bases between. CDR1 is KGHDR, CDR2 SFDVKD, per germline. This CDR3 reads CATSIEVPPQNNGYTF. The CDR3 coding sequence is TGTGCCACCAGCATCGAAGTACCTCCCCAAAACAATGGCTACACCTTC.

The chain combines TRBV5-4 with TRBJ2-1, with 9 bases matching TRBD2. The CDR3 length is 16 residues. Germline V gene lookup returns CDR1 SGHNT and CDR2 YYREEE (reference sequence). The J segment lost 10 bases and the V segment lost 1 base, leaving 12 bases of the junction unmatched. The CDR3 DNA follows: TGTGCCAGCAGCTTGAATGCGGGGGCTAGCGGGAACGAGCAGTTCTTC. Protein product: CASSLNAGASGNEQFF.

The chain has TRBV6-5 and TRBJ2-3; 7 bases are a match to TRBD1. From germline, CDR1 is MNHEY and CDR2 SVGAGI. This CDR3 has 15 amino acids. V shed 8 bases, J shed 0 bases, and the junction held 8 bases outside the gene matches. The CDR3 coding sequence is TGTGCCAGCCAGGGACAGTTTTCTAGCACAGATACGCAGTATTTT. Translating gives CASQGQFSSTDTQYF.